Listed below are T cell receptor beta chains from one sample, sequenced in a study of cytomegalovirus exposure and HLA in healthy donors. Clones were sequenced by immunoSEQ multiplex PCR, and TCRdb holds only the in-frame ones, with some missing. The sample lists about 170,000 clones, around 86% occurring once. Material: PBMCs. These TCRs come from a male donor in good health and CMV-seronegative. Each CDR3 is given with its conserved first and last residue. A D gene is named only where the DNA matches it firmly. Rows may omit the clone size; those that give it use once, few, many or a size class.

NA 16 NA TRBJ2-3 TRBV2 TGTGCCAGCACTCGTCCGGCGGGACTTGGTAGGGATACGCAGTATTTT CASTRPAGLGRDTQYF
TRBD1 16 NA TRBJ1-5 TRBV5-1 TGCGCCAGCAGCTTGAGCGGGACAGGGGGCAATCAGCCCCAGCATTTT CASSLSGTGGNQPQHF
NA 14 NA TRBJ1-5 TRBV6-1 TGTGCCAGCAGTATACAGGGAGGCAATCAGCCCCAGCATTTT CASSIQGGNQPQHF
TRBD1 15 NA TRBJ2-5 TRBV5-4 TGTGCCAGCAGCCCCACGGGACAGCACCAAGAGACCCAGTACTTC CASSPTGQHQETQYF
NA 14 once TRBJ2-3 TRBV29-1 TGCAGCGAGTCCCAGGGCTACAGCACAGATACGCAGTATTTT CSESQGYSTDTQYF
TRBD1 17 NA TRBJ1-1 TRBV11-2 TGTGCCAGCAGCTCGACCCACAGGGGCCCTATGAACACTGAAGCTTTCTTT CASSSTHRGPMNTEAFF
NA 14 NA TRBJ2-2 TRBV18 TGTGCCAGCTCACGGGGACAATCCGCCGGGGAGCTGTTTTTT CASSRGQSAGELFF
TRBD2 14 NA TRBJ2-7 TRBV5-1 TGCGCCAGCAGTTGGAGCGGGGAAACCTACGAGCAGTACTTC CASSWSGETYEQYF
TRBD1 17 NA TRBJ2-1 TRBV10-3 TGTGCCATCAGTGAGTCGATGTTGGGACAGGGACTTCATGAGCAGTTCTTC CAISESMLGQGLHEQFF
NA 14 NA TRBJ2-5 TRBV7-2 TGTGCCAGCAGCACCGGACTAGGGGGGGAGACCCAGTACTTC CASSTGLGGETQYF
NA 15 NA TRBJ1-6 TRBV9 TGTGCCAGCAGCGTGACGGGGAATGTTAATTCACCCCTCCACTTT CASSVTGNVNSPLHF
TRBD1 17 few TRBJ1-2 TRBV5-1 TGCGCCAGCAGCCCCGGACCGGGACAGATAGCTAACTATGGCTACACCTTC CASSPGPGQIANYGYTF
NA 14 NA TRBJ1-6 TRBV19 TGTGCCAGTAGTACGACTGTACTCAATTCACCCCTCCACTTT CASSTTVLNSPLHF
TRBD1 15 NA TRBJ2-5 TRBV6-5 TGTGCCAGCAGTTACGGGACAGGGGGTCAAGAGACCCAGTACTTC CASSYGTGGQETQYF
TRBD1 16 NA TRBJ1-1 TRBV5-1 TGCGCCAGCAGCTATCTGACAGGGTCAGGGAACACTGAAGCTTTCTTT CASSYLTGSGNTEAFF
TRBD2 13 NA TRBJ2-7 TRBV14 TGTGCCAGCAGCCCCCGGGATAGCGGGGGTAAGTACTTC CASSPRDSGGKYF
NA 14 NA TRBJ1-6 TRBV5-1 TGCGCCAGCAGCTACTCCGGGTTGGATTCACCCCTCCACTTT CASSYSGLDSPLHF
NA 11 NA TRBJ2-2 TRBV6-5 TGTGCCAGCAGTCGGTCCGGGGAGCTGTTTTTT CASSRSGELFF
NA 12 NA TRBJ1-1 TRBV30 TGTGCCTGGAGTGGAGTGGACAGCGGAGCTTTCTTT CAWSGVDSGAFF
TRBD1 13 NA TRBJ2-7 TRBV6-1 TGTGCCAGTTGGACAGGAAATATTGTCGAGCAGTACTTC CASWTGNIVEQYF
TRBD2 15 NA TRBJ2-2 TRBV5-1 TGCGCCAGCAGCTCCGGGACTACTTTAGGCGGGGAGCTGTTTTTT CASSSGTTLGGELFF
TRBD2 15 NA TRBJ2-5 TRBV27 TGTGCCAGCAGCCGATCTAGCGGGGGCCAAGAGACCCAGTACTTC CASSRSSGGQETQYF
NA 14 NA TRBJ1-1 TRBV2 TGTGCCAGCAGTACAAGGACTGAGAACACTGAAGCTTTCTTT CASSTRTENTEAFF
NA 14 NA TRBJ1-1 TRBV4-1 TGCGCCAGCAGCCAGCCCAGGGAAGGCACTGAAGCTTTCTTT CASSQPREGTEAFF
NA 14 NA TRBJ2-1 TRBV5-1 TGCGCCAGCAGCTTTGGAGACGGATACAATGAGCAGTTCTTC CASSFGDGYNEQFF
NA 12 NA TRBJ1-2 TRBV9 TGTGCCAGCAGCACGCCAGTCTATGGCTACACCTTC CASSTPVYGYTF
NA 14 few TRBJ1-1 TRBV2 TGTGCCAGCAGTGAAAGGCGGATGAACACTGAAGCTTTCTTT CASSERRMNTEAFF
NA 15 NA TRBJ1-1 TRBV6-4 TGTGCCAGCAGCCGGTCAGCGGCTCTGAACACTGAAGCTTTCTTT CASSRSAALNTEAFF
NA 13 few TRBJ1-5 TRBV2 TGTGCCAGCAGCGGACAACCGTATCAGCCCCAGCATTTT CASSGQPYQPQHF
NA 15 NA TRBJ1-5 TRBV5-1 TGCGCCAGCAGCCCGGGAAGCTATAGCAATCAGCCCCAGCATTTT CASSPGSYSNQPQHF
NA 14 NA TRBJ1-4 TRBV25-1 TGTGCCAGCAGTAGGAGTGCAACTAATGAAAAACTGTTTTTT CASSRSATNEKLFF
NA 18 NA TRBJ1-6 TRBV5-6 TGTGCCAGCAGCTTGGCCGTGGGGGACTTCTCCTATAATTCACCCCCCCACTTT CASSLAVGDFSYNSPPHF
NA 15 NA TRBJ2-7 TRBV5-1 TGCGCCAGCAGCTTTTCAGGGTCTGCAAGCTACGAGCAGTACTTC CASSFSGSASYEQYF
NA 13 once TRBJ2-5 TRBV9 TGTGCCAGCAGCGTTACAGGTCAAGAGACCCAGTACTTC CASSVTGQETQYF
NA 15 NA TRBJ2-5 TRBV11-1 TGTGCCAGCAGCCGCCGGCAGGGGGGCCGGGAGACCCAGTACTTC CASSRRQGGRETQYF
NA 13 NA TRBJ1-1 TRBV7-7 TGTGCCAGCAGCTTACAGGTGAACACTGAAGCTTTCTTT CASSLQVNTEAFF
TRBD1 16 NA TRBJ2-7 TRBV19 TGTGCCAGTAGTAGACCCCGGGCAGGGGGTACCTACGAGCAGTACTTC CASSRPRAGGTYEQYF
TRBD1 14 NA TRBJ1-4 TRBV6-1 TGTGCCAGCAGTCGGGACAGCACTAATGAAAAACTGTTTTTT CASSRDSTNEKLFF
NA 14 NA TRBJ1-1 TRBV5-1 TGCGCCAGTCGCTCGGAGGCCCTGAGCACTGAAGCTTTCTTT CASRSEALSTEAFF
NA 15 NA TRBJ1-1 TRBV2 TGTGCCAGCAGTCAGGGCCCCAGGGGGAACACTGAAGCTTTCTTT CASSQGPRGNTEAFF
TRBD2 18 NA TRBJ2-2 TRBV28 TGTGCCAGCAGTTTGCCTAGCGGGGGGATTGGTAGAGCCGGGGAGCTGTTTTTT CASSLPSGGIGRAGELFF
TRBD2 14 NA TRBJ2-3 TRBV11-2 TGTGCCAGCAGCCGGACTAGCAACACAGATACGCAGTATTTT CASSRTSNTDTQYF